This is a list of T cell receptor beta chains from one sample in a study of blood T cell repertoires in COVID-19. Measured with immunoSEQ multiplex PCR; TCRdb has only the in-frame clones, and not every one. The data show about 250,000 clones, 87% seen once. The sample was peripheral blood. The receptors originated from a man younger than 35 with active or convalescent COVID-19. The CDR3 runs from the conserved cysteine through the conserved F or W. A D gene is named only where the DNA matches it firmly.

j_call: TRBJ2-5; v_call: TRBV19; d_call: TRBD1; cdr3_nt: TGTGCCAGTAGTATACGGACAGGGGGAAGAGAGACCCAGTACTTC; cdr3_aa: CASSIRTGGRETQYF
j_call: TRBJ2-1; v_call: TRBV7-9; d_call: .; cdr3_nt: TGTGCCAGCAGCTACGGGACTGGCGCCGACAATGAGCAGTTCTTC; cdr3_aa: CASSYGTGADNEQFF
j_call: TRBJ1-1; v_call: TRBV19; d_call: TRBD1; cdr3_nt: TGTGCCAGTAGTCCCGCGACAGGGAGGATCACTGAAGCTTTCTTT; cdr3_aa: CASSPATGRITEAFF
j_call: TRBJ1-5; v_call: TRBV29-1; d_call: TRBD1; cdr3_nt: TGCAGCGTTGAGGGACAGTCACCCAATCAGCCCCAGCATTTT; cdr3_aa: CSVEGQSPNQPQHF
j_call: TRBJ2-7; v_call: TRBV5-4; d_call: TRBD2; cdr3_nt: TGTGCCAGCAGCACCTTCAGACTAGCGGGAGGAACTTACCGCTACGAGCAGTACTTC; cdr3_aa: CASSTFRLAGGTYRYEQYF
j_call: TRBJ2-1; v_call: TRBV6-4; d_call: .; cdr3_nt: TGTGCCAGCAGTCAGGGGGGTGAGCAGTTCTTC; cdr3_aa: CASSQGGEQFF
j_call: TRBJ1-4; v_call: TRBV5-1; d_call: .; cdr3_nt: TGCGCCAGCAGCTTGAGGCCACAGGGAAATGAAAAACTGTTTTTT; cdr3_aa: CASSLRPQGNEKLFF
j_call: TRBJ2-1; v_call: TRBV7-9; d_call: TRBD2; cdr3_nt: TGTGCCAGCAGCTTAGTACTAGCGGGGGGCTACAATGAGCAGTTCTTC; cdr3_aa: CASSLVLAGGYNEQFF
j_call: TRBJ2-7; v_call: TRBV30; d_call: TRBD2; cdr3_nt: TGTGCCTGGAGTTTCCGACGCGGGGGCTCCTACGAGCAGTACTTC; cdr3_aa: CAWSFRRGGSYEQYF
j_call: TRBJ2-7; v_call: TRBV5-4; d_call: TRBD2; cdr3_nt: TGTGCCAGCAGCTTGAGTGGACTAGCGGGGGGCTACGAGCAGTACTTC; cdr3_aa: CASSLSGLAGGYEQYF
j_call: TRBJ2-3; v_call: TRBV9; d_call: .; cdr3_nt: TGTGCCAGCAGCGTAGATGGGAGGGGGGACACCCGGACAGATACGCAGTATTTT; cdr3_aa: CASSVDGRGDTRTDTQYF